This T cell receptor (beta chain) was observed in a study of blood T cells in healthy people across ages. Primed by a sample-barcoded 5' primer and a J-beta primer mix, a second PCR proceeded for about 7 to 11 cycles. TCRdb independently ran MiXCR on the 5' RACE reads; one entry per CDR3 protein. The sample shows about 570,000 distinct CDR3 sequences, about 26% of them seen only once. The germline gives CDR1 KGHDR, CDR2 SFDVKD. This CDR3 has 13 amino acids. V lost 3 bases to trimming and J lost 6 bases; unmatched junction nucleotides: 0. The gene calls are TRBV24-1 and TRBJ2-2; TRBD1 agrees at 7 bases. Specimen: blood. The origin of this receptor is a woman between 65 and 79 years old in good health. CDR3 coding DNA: TGTGCCACCAGTGATACAGGGGCCGGGGAGCTGTTTTTT. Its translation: CATSDTGAGELFF.